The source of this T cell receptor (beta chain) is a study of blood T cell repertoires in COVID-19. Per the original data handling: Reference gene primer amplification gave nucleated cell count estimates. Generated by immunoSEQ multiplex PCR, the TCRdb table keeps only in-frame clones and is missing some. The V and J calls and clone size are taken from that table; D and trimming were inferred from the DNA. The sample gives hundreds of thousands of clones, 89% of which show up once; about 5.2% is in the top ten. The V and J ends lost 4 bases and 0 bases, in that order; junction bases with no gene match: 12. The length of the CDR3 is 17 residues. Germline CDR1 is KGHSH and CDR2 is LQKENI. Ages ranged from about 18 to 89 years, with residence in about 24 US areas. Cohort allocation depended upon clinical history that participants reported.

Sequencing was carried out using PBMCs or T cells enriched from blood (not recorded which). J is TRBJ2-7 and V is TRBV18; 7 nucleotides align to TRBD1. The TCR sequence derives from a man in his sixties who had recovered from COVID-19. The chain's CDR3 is CASSRRAGTADSYEQYF. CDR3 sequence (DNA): TGTGCCAGCTCACGACGGGCCGGGACAGCGGACTCCTACGAGCAGTACTTC.